Listed below are T cell receptor beta chains from one sample, sequenced in a study of cytomegalovirus exposure and HLA in healthy donors. Clones were read by immunoSEQ multiplex PCR, and TCRdb kept only the in-frame ones, dropping some. The table shows over 100,000 clones, with 88% occurring only once. Sample: PBMCs. The receptors derive from a woman aged 18-29 years in good health and CMV-seropositive. CDR3s leave out the opening cysteine and the closing phenylalanine or tryptophan. The order of the fields is V gene, CDR3 length, J gene, CDR3 protein.

V gene: TRBV15; CDR3 length: 13; J gene: TRBJ1-1; CDR3 protein: ATSSRTGVNTEAF
V gene: TRBV19; CDR3 length: 15; J gene: TRBJ1-4; CDR3 protein: ASSPGQGAAYGEKLF
V gene: TRBV9; CDR3 length: 16; J gene: TRBJ2-4; CDR3 protein: ASSVCPRGERAKNIQY
V gene: TRBV5-1; CDR3 length: 14; J gene: TRBJ1-4; CDR3 protein: ASSLAPRGTNEKLF
V gene: TRBV11-2; CDR3 length: 14; J gene: TRBJ2-1; CDR3 protein: ASRKLAGGTYNEQF
V gene: TRBV5-6; CDR3 length: 14; J gene: TRBJ2-3; CDR3 protein: ASSWGPGLARDTQY
V gene: TRBV18; CDR3 length: 12; J gene: TRBJ2-7; CDR3 protein: ASSPLEDTHEQY
V gene: TRBV15; CDR3 length: 14; J gene: TRBJ1-1; CDR3 protein: ATSEFMTDLNTEAF
V gene: TRBV18; CDR3 length: 12; J gene: TRBJ1-3; CDR3 protein: ASSPTDSGNTIY
V gene: TRBV29-1; CDR3 length: 10; J gene: TRBJ2-7; CDR3 protein: SVGDSRDEQY
V gene: TRBV15; CDR3 length: 13; J gene: TRBJ1-1; CDR3 protein: ATSRGQRKNTEAF
V gene: TRBV4-3; CDR3 length: 15; J gene: TRBJ1-3; CDR3 protein: ASSQGFYDNTGNTIY
V gene: TRBV6-1; CDR3 length: 15; J gene: TRBJ1-6; CDR3 protein: ASSERGLSSYNSPLH
V gene: TRBV28; CDR3 length: 14; J gene: TRBJ2-1; CDR3 protein: ASSSGSGGPHNEQF
V gene: TRBV7-9; CDR3 length: 14; J gene: TRBJ2-7; CDR3 protein: ASSSMTGTRAYEQY
V gene: TRBV10-3; CDR3 length: 13; J gene: TRBJ2-3; CDR3 protein: AISERAGGTDTQY
V gene: TRBV7-6; CDR3 length: 13; J gene: TRBJ2-7; CDR3 protein: ASSQGQGESYEQY
V gene: TRBV5-1; CDR3 length: 12; J gene: TRBJ2-7; CDR3 protein: ASSLGQPSYEQY
V gene: TRBV19; CDR3 length: 13; J gene: TRBJ2-1; CDR3 protein: ASRGGQGVRNEQF
V gene: TRBV5-1; CDR3 length: 13; J gene: TRBJ1-2; CDR3 protein: ASSQPSAGNYGYT
V gene: TRBV7-3; CDR3 length: 13; J gene: TRBJ2-3; CDR3 protein: ASSLRGLGTDTQY
V gene: TRBV4-2; CDR3 length: 11; J gene: TRBJ2-7; CDR3 protein: ASSQEGGYEQY
V gene: TRBV4-3; CDR3 length: 13; J gene: TRBJ2-1; CDR3 protein: ASSQSRQGANEQF
V gene: TRBV7-3; CDR3 length: 15; J gene: TRBJ2-2; CDR3 protein: ASSFRGGIVDTGELF
V gene: TRBV5-4; CDR3 length: 11; J gene: TRBJ2-7; CDR3 protein: ASRLNRGYEQY
V gene: TRBV5-4; CDR3 length: 13; J gene: TRBJ2-7; CDR3 protein: ASSSAGHGSYEQY
V gene: TRBV4-1; CDR3 length: 15; J gene: TRBJ1-6; CDR3 protein: ASRSLRDRESNSPLH
V gene: TRBV5-6; CDR3 length: 14; J gene: TRBJ2-1; CDR3 protein: ASSSIQGATYNEQF
V gene: TRBV19; CDR3 length: 12; J gene: TRBJ2-2; CDR3 protein: ASRRTGGTGELF
V gene: TRBV9; CDR3 length: 12; J gene: TRBJ2-7; CDR3 protein: ASSPGVSSYEQY
V gene: TRBV5-6; CDR3 length: 14; J gene: TRBJ1-1; CDR3 protein: ASSLGGSLGDTEAF
V gene: TRBV13; CDR3 length: 13; J gene: TRBJ1-2; CDR3 protein: ASKVYLGQGGGYT
V gene: TRBV5-1; CDR3 length: 11; J gene: TRBJ1-1; CDR3 protein: ASSFVVNTEAF
V gene: TRBV6-1; CDR3 length: 10; J gene: TRBJ1-1; CDR3 protein: ASGQLNTEAF
V gene: TRBV29-1; CDR3 length: 9; J gene: TRBJ1-1; CDR3 protein: SVRGAPEAF
V gene: TRBV6-5; CDR3 length: 13; J gene: TRBJ1-2; CDR3 protein: ASSYSGQGNYGYT
V gene: TRBV7-6; CDR3 length: 13; J gene: TRBJ2-3; CDR3 protein: ASSLAGDSSDTQY
V gene: TRBV18; CDR3 length: 11; J gene: TRBJ2-5; CDR3 protein: ASSPGRGETQY
V gene: TRBV6-1; CDR3 length: 11; J gene: TRBJ1-4; CDR3 protein: ASSARDNEKLF
V gene: TRBV4-1; CDR3 length: 11; J gene: TRBJ2-2; CDR3 protein: ASSRLDPGELF
V gene: TRBV5-6; CDR3 length: 13; J gene: TRBJ1-4; CDR3 protein: ASSPQGRETEKLF
V gene: TRBV5-4; CDR3 length: 10; J gene: TRBJ2-1; CDR3 protein: ASSGTDNEQF
V gene: TRBV27; CDR3 length: 15; J gene: TRBJ2-2; CDR3 protein: ASSSATAGGLAGELF
V gene: TRBV4-3; CDR3 length: 12; J gene: TRBJ2-7; CDR3 protein: ASSQEARYYEQY
V gene: TRBV19; CDR3 length: 12; J gene: TRBJ1-2; CDR3 protein: ASLEYPLRGGYT